This T cell receptor beta chain was captured in a study of T cells in Graves' hyperthyroidism and ophthalmopathy. Amplification of TCR beta CDR3 regions was performed using RNA transcripts as template. The HTBI primer set was used in a first-round RT-PCR of the TCR CDR3. TCRdb itself ran the multiplex PCR reads through MiXCR, one entry per CDR3 protein. The data hold around 420,000 distinct CDR3 sequences, with more than 15% observed a single time. This clonotype was counted ten times or more. The authors deemed Graves' hyperthyroidism stable absent ophthalmopathy progression within 18 months. V shed 7 bases and J shed 8 bases, with 20 bases lying between them. Per germline, CDR1 SNHLY and CDR2 FYNNEI. The CDR3 consists of 14 residues.

Sequencing was carried out using blood. The receptor's source is a woman aged 18-29 years with Graves' hyperthyroidism. The chain carries TRBV2 and TRBJ1-2; D perhaps matches TRBD1 (6 bases). This chain's CDR3 is CASTDGGPSGGYTF. CDR3 sequence (DNA): TGTGCCAGCACCGACGGGGGGCCGTCTGGCGGCTACACCTTC.